This T cell receptor beta chain was profiled in a study of blood T cells in healthy people across ages. Regarding the study as a whole: Significant beta diversity loss was already apparent by age approximately 36, declining roughly linearly. Because donor CMV status was unknown, expanded clonotype changes were possibly confounded.

With regard to this clonotype: Its cognate antigen is unknown.

V lost 6 bases, J lost 3 bases, and 14 bases lay in between. Germline V gives CDR1 SQVTM, CDR2 ANQGSEA. This CDR3 comprises 14 residues. Through a sample-barcoded 5' primer and a J-beta primer mix, a second PCR was run for 7 to 11 cycles. TCRdb reprocessed the 5' RACE reads with MiXCR, giving one entry per CDR3 protein. This table holds roughly 900,000 distinct CDR3 sequences, roughly 48% found once. The donors, healthy Caucasians from Russia, were aged about 6 to 95. This clonotype originated in a young man in good health. The rearrangement joins TRBV29-1 to TRBJ1-4; TRBD1 might be the D (5 bases). The sample was blood. In DNA, the CDR3 is TGCAGCGTGACGAGGGGCTTAGCTAATGAAAAACTGTTTTTT. Translated: CSVTRGLANEKLFF.